This T cell receptor beta chain was captured by sequencing in a study of shared clonotypes between healthy human individuals. Study-wide context: Researchers drew samples from two women and three men aged 18 to 49. Study-wide points: Sampling covered nothing but blood. Tissue TCR repertoires likely differ from those found in blood. A limitation of the genetic and exposure-history diversity represented arose from few donors.

This clone was observed once. Its antigen is undetermined. The V end was cut by 1 base, the J end by 6 bases, with 13 bases between. Germline CDR1 reads MNHEY; CDR2 reads SMNVEV (reference sequence). The CDR3 runs to 14 residues. PCR replicates performed on unsorted PBMC used around 0.3 ug DNA, approximately 33,000 T cell genomes. TCRdb keeps only in-frame clones here, not all; method: immunoSEQ multiplex PCR. Here the sample spans 450,000 to 600,000 clones, around 74% being singletons. The genes are TRBV27 and TRBJ2-7, with D tentatively TRBD1 (5 bases). Sequenced: PBMCs. The TCR was taken from a woman between 35 and 50 years old in good health. Some clones in this sample may be carry-over from other donors' samples. In nucleotides, the CDR3 is TGTGCCAGCAGTTTATTGGGCAGGGCCTTCGAGCAGTACTTC. It translates to CASSLLGRAFEQYF.